One sample yielded the 25 T cell receptor beta chains listed below, sequenced in a study of regulatory T cells in long-lasting Graves disease. The TCR beta library used iRepertoire HTBI primers with Arm-PCR amplification of CDR3. TCRdb called the multiplex PCR reads again in MiXCR, with one record for every CDR3 protein. The profile shows around 420,000 distinct CDR3 sequences, roughly 15% of them singletons. The time point is: newly diagnosed GD, antithyroid drugs for less than 3 months. Preparation of the TCR library used RNA extracted from PBMCs. This sample comprised peripheral blood mononuclear cells (PBMCs), obtained at new diagnosis, from a patient treated with antithyroid drugs. The receptors come from a female donor with Graves disease.

This clonotype was counted ten times or more. This chain uses TRBV30 with TRBJ1-5, with D hard to call. The CDR3 contains 14 residues. Germline CDR1 and CDR2: GTSNPN and SVGIG (reference sequence). V lost 3 bases and J lost 2, with 11 bases in between. The CDR3 coding sequence is TGTGCCTGGAGAGATATAGGAGGCAATCAGCCCCAGCATTTT. It encodes CAWRDIGGNQPQHF.

This clonotype was seen ten or more times. The V gene is TRBV27, the J gene TRBJ2-7, with 9 bases fitting TRBD1. V gave up 4 bases and J gave up 5 bases; unmatched junction bases: 6. Germline CDR1 and CDR2: MNHEY and SMNVEV (reference sequence). This CDR3 is 14 amino acids long. As DNA, the CDR3 is TGTGCCAGCAGTTCCACAGGGGGCCTGGACGAGCAGTACTTC. Translating gives CASSSTGGLDEQYF.

The table lists this clonotype with many counts. This sequence joins TRBV6-5 and TRBJ1-1, with D possibly being TRBD1 (5 bases). V was clipped by 0 bases and J by 1 base, with 9 bases between them. The CDR3 has 15 residues. Per the germline V gene, CDR1 is MNHEY and CDR2 is SVGAGI. CDR3 amino acids: CASSYSYGGNTEAFF. The CDR3 coding sequence is TGTGCCAGCAGTTACTCGTACGGGGGGAACACTGAAGCTTTCTTT.

This clonotype was counted at least ten times. The chain links TRBV20-1 to TRBJ1-6; weak D call: TRBD1 (6 bases). This CDR3 is built from 15 residues. CDR1 and CDR2 (germline): DFQATT, SNEGSKA (reference sequence). The germline V and J ends were trimmed by 0 bases and 4 bases, with 10 bases remaining between them. CDR3 in DNA: TGCAGTGCTAGAGATAGGGGGGGGTATAATTCACCCCTCCACTTT. This encodes CSARDRGGYNSPLHF.

The chain is built from TRBV6-1 and TRBJ2-7; perhaps TRBD2 as D (5 bases). The germline V gene has CDR1 MNHNS and CDR2 SASEGT. This CDR3 spans 15 amino acids. V shed 0 bases and J shed 1 base, with 10 bases lying between them. The DNA for the CDR3 is TGTGCCAGCAGTGAAGCCCACAGCGGATCCTACGAGCAGTACTTC. It is translated as CASSEAHSGSYEQYF.

Many counts were recorded for this clonotype. CDR3 nucleotide sequence: TGTGCCAGCAGTGAAGGCCAGGCCTCGAGGGAGACCCAGTACTTC. It codes for CASSEGQASRETQYF. The chain has TRBV2 and TRBJ2-5; no clear D gene. CDR1 is SNHLY and CDR2 is FYNNEI in the germline V gene. The CDR3 is 15 residues long. V dropped 1 base and J dropped 5 bases, with 14 bases sitting between them.

The table lists this clonotype with many counts. The chain has TRBV27 and TRBJ1-1; TRBD1 aligns across 8 bases. Trimming cost V 0 bases and J 4 bases; bases outside gene matches: 4. The germline CDR1 and CDR2 sequences are MNHEY and SMNVEV (reference sequence). There are 15 residues in the CDR3. The CDR3 loop reads CASSLSTGVGTEAFF. DNA for the CDR3: TGTGCCAGCAGTTTATCGACAGGGGTGGGCACTGAAGCTTTCTTT.

The genes are TRBV6-5 and TRBJ1-5; D not certain. The CDR3 runs 14 residues. Looked up from germline, CDR1 is MNHEY and CDR2 is SVGAGI. V was clipped by 0 bases and J by 4 bases, with 7 bases between them. In DNA, the CDR3 is TGTGCCAGCAGTTACTCGTCAAGGAATCAGCCCCAGCATTTT. It encodes CASSYSSRNQPQHF.

CDR3 amino acids: CASSFHGTGANVLTF. The DNA of the CDR3 is TGTGCCAGCAGCTTTCATGGTACTGGGGCCAACGTCCTGACTTTC. V gene TRBV7-6 combines with J gene TRBJ2-6; D ambiguous. CDR1 and CDR2 from the germline V gene are SGHVS and FNYEAQ. This CDR3 region has 15 residues. The ends were cut back, 3 bases at V and 2 bases at J, with 8 bases in the middle.

This clonotype was picked up many times. V usage is TRBV28 and J usage is TRBJ2-7; D not resolved. CDR3 length equals 16 residues. CDR1 MDHEN and CDR2 SYDVKM come from the germline V gene. V lost 7 bases, J lost 0 bases, and 19 bases lay in between. The CDR3 region has the DNA TGTGCCAGCACCCCGCCCAGTGGGCTCCTCTCCTACGAGCAGTACTTC. It is translated as CASTPPSGLLSYEQYF.

The chain carries TRBV7-3 and TRBJ2-1; TRBD2 matches 9 bases. The CDR3 extends over 15 amino acids. CDR1 is SGHTA and CDR2 is FQGTGA in the germline V gene. The J segment lost 3 bases and the V segment lost 5 bases, leaving 5 bases of the junction unmatched. The CDR3, as DNA: TGTGCCAGCAGCGCAGCGGGGGGCGTCTACAATGAGCAGTTCTTC. Translating gives CASSAAGGVYNEQFF.

The sample holds many counts of this clonotype. The V gene is TRBV27, the J gene TRBJ1-6, with D maybe TRBD1 (5 bases). This CDR3 is built from 16 residues. Germline loops: CDR1 MNHEY, CDR2 SMNVEV (reference sequence). The V end was cut by 4 bases, the J end by 6 bases, with 16 bases between. The CDR3 region is CASSSWGPFLNSPLHF. In nucleotides, the CDR3 is TGTGCCAGCAGTTCCTGGGGCCCCTTCCTTAATTCACCCCTCCACTTT.

This clonotype was seen many times. The V call is TRBV12-3 or TRBV12-4, the J call TRBJ2-5; 7 nucleotides line up with TRBD2. The V segment lost 8 bases and the J segment 4 bases; nucleotides outside the gene matches: 16. The length of the CDR3 is 16 residues. CDR3 DNA sequence: TGTGCCAGCTCACCTGGGAGGGCGGTCGGTCTAGAGACCCAGTACTTC. The encoded protein is CASSPGRAVGLETQYF.

This clonotype was counted at least ten times. This chain connects TRBV7-2 to TRBJ2-2; no definite D call. Germline V gene lookup returns CDR1 SGHTA and CDR2 FQGNSA. This CDR3 region has 15 residues. Trimming cost V 1 base and J 5 bases, with 11 bases left between them. CDR3 region: CASSLDSARTGELFF. Here the CDR3 DNA reads TGTGCCAGCAGCTTAGATTCGGCGAGGACCGGGGAGCTGTTTTTT.

This clonotype has a count of ten or more. V and J are TRBV9 and TRBJ1-1, with TRBD1 matching 7 bases. CDR1 SGDLS and CDR2 YYNGEE come from the germline V gene. Trimming cost V 0 bases and J 0 bases; bases outside gene matches: 5. The CDR3 covers 16 residues. The CDR3 reads CASSVDAGTVNTEAFF. CDR3 nucleotide sequence: TGTGCCAGCAGCGTAGACGCCGGGACAGTGAACACTGAAGCTTTCTTT. The full variable domain, rest sourced from reference TRBV9 and TRBJ1-1, is DSGVTQTPKHLITATGQRVTLRCSPRSGDLSVYWYQQSLDQGLQFLIQYYNGEERAKGNILERFSAQQFPDLHSELNLSSLELGDSALYFCASSVDAGTVNTEAFFGQGTRLTVV.

This clonotype was found many times. V gene TRBV7-8 combines with J gene TRBJ2-2; 9 bases agree with TRBD2. The CDR3 loop spans 18 amino acids. The V gene end was trimmed by 1 base and the J gene end by 2 bases; junction bases not matched to a gene: 8. CDR1 and CDR2 from the germline V gene are SGHVS and FQNEAQ. Here the CDR3 reads CASSLVFAGGPNTGELFF. The CDR3 DNA reads TGTGCCAGCAGCTTAGTTTTCGCGGGAGGGCCCAACACCGGGGAGCTGTTTTTT.

As for this clonotype: At one of its ends the junction is not consistent with the germline gene, which may arise from a read error. The V and J genes are TRBV18 and TRBJ1-2; D might be TRBD1 (6 bases). The CDR3 runs 12 residues. Germline lookup yields CDR1 KGHSH and CDR2 LQKENI. CDR3 nucleotides: TGTGCCGGCTCACTTAACAGGGATGGCTACACCTTC. Translating it yields CAGSLNRDGYTF.

At least ten counts were recorded for this clonotype. The chain uses TRBV2 and TRBJ2-1; D not certain. V shed 3 bases and J shed 8 bases, with 14 bases lying between them. CDR1 SNHLY and CDR2 FYNNEI come from the germline V gene. This CDR3 contains 14 residues. Here the CDR3 DNA reads TGTGCCAGCAGTGAGGGTAGCCTCCTGGATGAGCAGTTCTTC. Its translation is CASSEGSLLDEQFF.

This clonotype was detected many times. The chain couples TRBV7-9 to TRBJ1-2, with a tentative D call TRBD1 (6 bases). This CDR3 comprises 16 residues. V lost 5 bases, J lost 2 bases, and 18 bases lay in between. Looked up from germline, CDR1 is SEHNR and CDR2 is FQNEAQ (reference sequence). The CDR3 region has the DNA TGTGCCAGCAGCCCGCGGACAGTTGATCTGAACTATGGCTACACCTTC. It specifies CASSPRTVDLNYGYTF.

Regarding this clonotype: Given a far larger clone just one base away, this is likely a sequencing read error. Here the CDR3 omits its conserved ending phenylalanine or tryptophan, so a read error is the likely source. This chain links TRBV6-2 or TRBV6-3 with TRBJ1-1, with D possibly matching TRBD1 (5 bases). Germline V gene data show CDR1 as MNHEY and CDR2 as SVGEGT. V lost 8 bases and J lost 6, with 13 bases in between. CDR3 length: 12 amino acids. CDR3 sequence (DNA): TGTGCCAGCTCGCGGGGGGAGGCTGAAGCTTTCCTT. It codes for CASSRGEAEAFL.

A few counts support this clonotype. A much larger clone lies one base from this, so it may be a read error. The chain couples TRBV24-1 to TRBJ2-1, with 9 bases identical to TRBD1. CDR3 length: 18 residues. Germline CDR1 KGHDR, CDR2 SFDVKD. Losses at the gene ends were 6 bases for V and 5 bases for J; bases not matched to a gene: 16. The CDR3 loop reads CATSNPAPGTGRHNEQFF. The DNA for the CDR3 is TGTGCCACCAGTAATCCCGCCCCTGGGACAGGGCGGCACAATGAGCAGTTCTTC.

The table lists this clonotype with many counts. The chain carries TRBV12-5 and TRBJ1-1; D is ambiguous. Per the germline V gene, CDR1 is LGHNT and CDR2 is FRNRAP. V shed 1 base and J shed 6 bases, with 3 bases lying between them. CDR3 length: 11 amino acids. The CDR3 DNA reads as TGTGCTAGTGGTTTGGCAGCTGAAGCTTTCTTT. This codes for CASGLAAEAFF. The entire variable domain, with the rest obtained from reference TRBV12-5 and TRBJ1-1, is as follows: DARVTQTPRHKVTEMGQEVTMRCQPILGHNTVFWYRQTMMQGLELLAYFRNRAPLDDSGMPKDRFSAEMPDATLATLKIQPSEPRDSAVYFCASGLAAEAFFGQGTRLTVV.

This clonotype was counted at least ten times. The chain links TRBV7-9 to TRBJ1-1; D uncertain. V was shortened by 5 bases and J by 6 bases, with 13 bases between the two germline ends. Germline loops: CDR1 SEHNR, CDR2 FQNEAQ (reference sequence). This CDR3 is built from 13 residues. The CDR3 loop reads CASSLEPGSEAFF. DNA of the CDR3: TGTGCCAGCAGCCTAGAACCGGGATCTGAAGCTTTCTTT. Looking up the rest from reference TRBV7-9 and TRBJ1-1 gives the full variable domain: DTGVSQNPRHKITKRGQNVTFRCDPISEHNRLYWYRQTLGQGPEFLTYFQNEAQLEKSRLLSDRFSAERPKGSFSTLEIQRTEQGDSAMYLCASSLEPGSEAFFGQGTRLTVV.

The sample holds many counts of this clonotype. The chain combines TRBV13 with TRBJ2-1; 8 bases match TRBD2. The CDR3 consists of 17 residues. With 2 bases clipped from V and 6 bases from J, the junction kept 12 bases outside the gene matches. Germline V lookup: CDR1 PRHDT, CDR2 FYEKMQ (reference sequence). The CDR3 DNA reads as TGTGCCAGCAGCTTAACGGGAGGGCCAACCGAGGCCAATGAGCAGTTCTTC. This codes for CASSLTGGPTEANEQFF.

This clonotype was seen many times. The chain combines TRBV7-9 with TRBJ2-7, with 8 bases identical to TRBD2. Germline V gene data show CDR1 as SEHNR and CDR2 as FQNEAQ (reference sequence). With 3 bases clipped from V and 2 bases from J, the junction kept 3 bases outside the gene matches. This CDR3 region has 14 residues. This CDR3 is CASSFPGGPYEQYF. In DNA, the CDR3 is TGTGCCAGCAGCTTTCCGGGAGGGCCCTACGAGCAGTACTTC.